These T cell receptor beta chains were read from a single sample in a study of tumour-infiltrating T cells in Burkitt lymphoma. Some clones are missing from TCRdb's copy, which holds only in-frame ones; the method was immunoSEQ multiplex PCR. The top ten hold about 3.3% of the sample, which has fewer than 3,500 clones, approximately 15% seen once. Sequencing was performed on tumor tissue. The receptor set was obtained from a human donor with Burkitt lymphoma. CDR3s include the opening cysteine and the closing phenylalanine or tryptophan. The D gene is left open where the match is weak. Size is omitted from some rows. Given values are once, few, many or a class for expanded clones.

abundance	v_gene	d_gene	j_gene	CDR3nt	CDR3aa
-	TRBV28	TRBD2	TRBJ2-7	TGTGCCAGCAGCCCTTTCACTAGCGGTATCTACGAGCAGTACTTC	CASSPFTSGIYEQYF
-	TRBV28	TRBD2	TRBJ2-7	TGTGCCAGCAGTGCGCGACTAGCGGGACTGTACGAGCAGTACTTC	CASSARLAGLYEQYF
-	TRBV28	-	TRBJ2-7	TGTGCCAGCAGTCTGATCTCCTACGAGCAGTACTTC	CASSLISYEQYF
-	TRBV5-4	-	TRBJ2-1	TGTGTCAGCAGCTGGGGACCTACGCCAGACAATGAGCAGTTCTTC	CVSSWGPTPDNEQFF
-	TRBV14	-	TRBJ1-2	TGTGCCAGAGGAGACGGCGTGGGTTATGGCTACACCTTC	CARGDGVGYGYTF
-	TRBV6-1	TRBD2	TRBJ2-3	TGTGCCAGCAGTGACGGGAGGCGCACAGATACGCAGTATTTT	CASSDGRRTDTQYF
few	TRBV25-1	TRBD1	TRBJ2-7	TGTGCCAGCAGTGAACCCGGGACAGGCTCCTACGAGCAGTACTTC	CASSEPGTGSYEQYF
few	TRBV7-9	-	TRBJ1-2	TGTGCCAGCAGCTTAGAGTCAGGGGCCAGTGGCTACACCTTC	CASSLESGASGYTF
few	TRBV5-4	TRBD2	TRBJ2-3	TGTGCCAGCAGCTTGGGGGGACTAGCAGTAGATACGCAGTATTTT	CASSLGGLAVDTQYF
few	TRBV11-3	TRBD2	TRBJ2-2	TGTGCCAGCAGCTTAGATGTCGGGACTAGGGAGCTGTTTTTT	CASSLDVGTRELFF
-	TRBV4-3	-	TRBJ1-2	TGCGCCAGCAGCCAAGATTTATGGGGGGCTGGTGATGGCTACACCTTC	CASSQDLWGAGDGYTF
-	TRBV4-1	TRBD1	TRBJ2-7	TGCGCCAGCAGCCAGGCCTTGTACCGGGACAGACCCTACGAGCAGTACTTC	CASSQALYRDRPYEQYF
-	TRBV7-2	-	TRBJ2-5	TGTGCCAGCAGCTTTGGGATACAAGAGACCCAGTACTTC	CASSFGIQETQYF
few	TRBV15	-	TRBJ2-1	TGTGCCACCAGCAGAAGTGTCGATGAGCAGTTCTTC	CATSRSVDEQFF
-	TRBV2	-	TRBJ1-5	TGTGCCAGCAGTGCCCTGAATAGCAATCAGCCCCAGCATTTT	CASSALNSNQPQHF
-	TRBV5-1	-	TRBJ2-2	TGCGCCAGCAGCTTGCGGGGGGAGCTGTTTTTT	CASSLRGELFF
few	TRBV7-2	TRBD2	TRBJ2-5	TGTGCCAGCAGCTTTAGCGGGAGCAGAGAGACCCAGTACTTC	CASSFSGSRETQYF
-	TRBV11-2	-	TRBJ2-5	TGTGCCAGCAGCTTATGGCAAGAGACCCAGTACTTC	CASSLWQETQYF
few	TRBV7-9	-	TRBJ1-5	TGTGCCAGCAGCTTACTTGGCGGATATCAGCCCCAGCATTTT	CASSLLGGYQPQHF
few	TRBV4-1	TRBD2	TRBJ2-1	TGCGCCAGCAGCCCGGAGGAGACTAGCGTTTACAATGAGCAGTTCTTC	CASSPEETSVYNEQFF
few	TRBV9	-	TRBJ2-2	TGTGCCAGCAGCGAAAGTGCGGAGCTGTTTTTT	CASSESAELFF
-	TRBV7-2	TRBD2	TRBJ2-3	TGTGCCAGCAGCGTGGGAGGGAACACAGATACGCAGTATTTT	CASSVGGNTDTQYF
few	TRBV10-2	-	TRBJ2-1	TGCGCCAGCAGTGAATACGCCCGGGGTGAGCAGTTCTTC	CASSEYARGEQFF
-	TRBV5-8	-	TRBJ1-1	TGTGCCAGCAGCCCCCTTCGGGCTGAAGCTTTCTTT	CASSPLRAEAFF
few	TRBV5-4	-	TRBJ2-7	TGTGCCAGCAGCTCGGGCGGTCTAGCAGCGAAAGAGCAGTACTTC	CASSSGGLAAKEQYF
few	TRBV25-1	-	TRBJ1-2	TGTGCCAGCAGTGACCCTTCACGAGTTCGTGATGGCTACACCTTC	CASSDPSRVRDGYTF
-	TRBV9	-	TRBJ2-1	TGTGCCAGCAGCTCCTCCCGGCGTGGCGGATGGTCCTACAATGAGCAGTTCTTC	CASSSSRRGGWSYNEQFF
-	TRBV5-8	-	TRBJ2-1	TGTGCCATTGGCTGGCCGTACAATGAGCAGTTCTTC	CAIGWPYNEQFF
-	TRBV4-3	-	TRBJ1-2	TGCGCCAGCAGCCGAGACAGTACGCTCGGCTACACCTTC	CASSRDSTLGYTF
-	TRBV6-5	TRBD2	TRBJ2-1	TGTGCCAGCGCCAAGGGACTAGCGGTGGATGAGCAGTTCTTC	CASAKGLAVDEQFF
-	TRBV2	-	TRBJ2-7	TGTGCCAGCAGAGACCCAGCGATAATTACCTACGAGCAGTACTTT	CASRDPAIITYEQYF
-	TRBV7-9	-	TRBJ2-7	TGTGCCAGCAGCTTAGACTTCCACTACAAGCAGTACTTC	CASSLDFHYKQYF